The sample holds a few counts of the clone carrying this T cell receptor beta chain. Its specificity is not known. One entry per CDR3 protein results from TCRdb running MiXCR on the 5' RACE reads. Among around 480,000 distinct CDR3 sequences listed, over 15% were seen once. This sample is drawn from a study of CD8 T cells in ankylosing spondylitis. Findings and limits, study-wide: Relatively rare in peripheral blood, disease-linked clones were also CD8+. Previous work reported some of these motif variants in the synovial fluid and blood of reactive arthritis. It appeared that ankylosing spondylitis blood was characterized by a TCR beta motif of under ten highly homologous variants.

Germline loops: CDR1 DFQATT, CDR2 SNEGSKA (reference sequence). Trimming at V came to 2 bases and at J to 7 bases, leaving 4 bases not matched to a gene. This CDR3 is 15 amino acids long. The clonotype was recovered from a male donor with ankylosing spondylitis. The rearrangement joins TRBV20-1 to TRBJ2-2, with 13 bases fitting TRBD2. The sample was blood, either unsorted or a sorted T cell fraction (not recorded which). CDR3 sequence reads: CSARLLAGGIGELFF. The CDR3 DNA is TGCAGTGCTAGATTACTAGCGGGGGGGATCGGGGAGCTGTTTTTT.